The 16 T cell receptor beta chains listed next were all sequenced from one sample in a study of graft-versus-host responses after intestinal transplantation. The repertoire was sequenced with immunoSEQ multiplex PCR; TCRdb's copy has only in-frame clones and lacks some. The repertoire holds 7,800 or so clones, with about 30% as singletons. The sample consisted of alloreactive CD4+ T cells from a mixed lymphocyte reaction culture, taken before transplantation. The subset was: CFSE-low proliferating T cells sorted from roughly six-day pre-transplant mixed lymphocyte reaction (GvH or HvG direction). Receptors were obtained from a human patient who was an organ donor for intestinal transplantation.

In this sample, this clone turned up a few times. This rearrangement joins TRBV4-2 to TRBJ1-1, with D uncertain. In germline, CDR1 is LGHNA, CDR2 YNFKEQ. V shed 1 base and J shed 0 bases, with 9 bases lying between them. The CDR3 spans 15 residues. CDR3 in amino acids: CASSQGVRVNTEAFF. In DNA, the CDR3 is TGTGCCAGCAGCCAAGGGGTGAGGGTGAACACTGAAGCTTTCTTT.

This clone was seen a few times. The junction shows a germline mismatch at one end, possibly a read error. The V gene is TRBV7-7, the J gene TRBJ2-7; 11 bases line up with TRBD1. Germline lookup yields CDR1 SSHAT and CDR2 FNYEAQ (reference sequence). The CDR3 spans 14 residues. The chain's CDR3 is CASSPRTGGGEQYF. DNA of the CDR3: TGTGCTAGCAGCCCCCGGACAGGGGGCGGCGAGCAGTACTTC. Full variable domain (rest looked up from reference TRBV7-7 and TRBJ2-7): GAGVSQSPRYKVTKRGQDVTLRCDPISSHATLYWYQQALGQGPEFLTYFNYEAQPDKSGLPSDRFSAERPEGSISTLTIQRTEQRDSAMYRCASSPRTGGGEQYFGPGTRLTVT.

This clone showed up just a few times. J is TRBJ2-3 and V is TRBV5-4; 7 bases agree with TRBD2. Trimming at V came to 2 bases and at J to 9 bases, leaving 15 bases not matched to a gene. The germline V gene encodes CDR1 SGHNT and CDR2 YYREEE (reference sequence). CDR3 length equals 16 residues. This CDR3 reads CASSLRASGPRGTQYF. In nucleotides, the CDR3 is TGTGCCAGCAGCTTACGGGCTAGCGGTCCCCGGGGGACGCAGTATTTT.

The chain employs TRBV4-2 and TRBJ1-5; D is unclear. CDR3 size: 15 residues. V was shortened by 0 bases and J by 9 bases, with 15 bases between the two germline ends. Germline loops: CDR1 LGHNA, CDR2 YNFKEQ. CDR3 coding DNA: TGTGCCAGCAGCCAAGATAAATTGGGCCCACGGCCCCAGCATTTT. Protein: CASSQDKLGPRPQHF.

The rearrangement links TRBV20-1 to TRBJ2-5; 9 positions agree with TRBD2. J gave up 13 bases and V 4 bases, and 7 bases lay outside the gene matches. Looked up from germline, CDR1 is DFQATT and CDR2 is SNEGSKA (reference sequence). The CDR3 runs 11 residues. CDR3 DNA sequence: TGCAGTGCTACCAGCGGGGGGCCCTCGTACTTC. This encodes CSATSGGPSYF.

The CDR3 is CASSFGLELAGELFF. The CDR3 bases are TGTGCCAGCAGCTTCGGACTAGAGCTTGCCGGGGAGCTGTTTTTT. This chain joins TRBV5-4 and TRBJ2-2; 7 bases align to TRBD2. The CDR3 sequence is 15 residues long. The V segment lost 2 bases and the J segment 6 bases; nucleotides outside the gene matches: 7. In germline, CDR1 is SGHNT, CDR2 YYREEE (reference sequence).

V and J are TRBV6-5 and TRBJ2-1, with D perhaps matching TRBD2 (5 bases). There are 15 residues in the CDR3. Germline V CDR1 and CDR2: MNHEY, SVGAGI. V lost 4 bases to trimming and J lost 7 bases, with 17 bases between them. CDR3 nucleotides: TGTGCCAGCAGTTCGCAGCGGCTCCTAGCAAATGAGCAGTTCTTC. It yields the protein CASSSQRLLANEQFF.

CDR3 sequence reads: CASSYTGQVRNQPQHF. Written as DNA, the CDR3 is TGTGCCAGCAGTTACACGGGACAGGTGAGGAATCAGCCCCAGCATTTT. The V and J genes are TRBV6-6 and TRBJ1-5, with 8 nucleotides matching TRBD1. Germline V lookup: CDR1 MNHNY, CDR2 SVGAGI (reference sequence). V lost 2 bases to trimming and J lost 4 bases; unmatched junction nucleotides: 7. This CDR3 has 16 amino acids.

This clone was found a few times. The chain is built from TRBV18 and TRBJ1-4; D call uncertain. Germline CDR1 is KGHSH and CDR2 is LQKENI. V dropped 4 bases and J dropped 5 bases, with 11 bases sitting between them. This CDR3 spans 14 amino acids. Written as DNA, the CDR3 is TGTGCCAGCTCACACGGGAGGGCAAATGAAAAACTGTTTTTT. It specifies CASSHGRANEKLFF.

J is TRBJ2-1 and V is TRBV6-5; TRBD2 aligns across 13 bases. V shed 5 bases, J shed 8 bases, and the junction held 3 bases outside the gene matches. The CDR3 runs 14 residues. Germline lookup yields CDR1 MNHEY and CDR2 SVGAGI. For the CDR3, the DNA is TGTGCCAGCAGTCGGACTAGCGGGAGATATGAGCAGTTCTTC. This gives the protein CASSRTSGRYEQFF.

This clone occurred a few times. The V and J genes are TRBV9 and TRBJ2-7; 12 nucleotides align to TRBD2. The trim removed 0 bases at V and 6 bases at J, leaving 1 base unmatched. The CDR3 contains 14 residues. Germline V gene data show CDR1 as SGDLS and CDR2 as YYNGEE. Here the CDR3 reads CASSVGTSGIEQYF. CDR3 DNA sequence: TGTGCCAGCAGCGTAGGGACTAGCGGGATCGAGCAGTACTTC. Drawing the rest from reference TRBV9 and TRBJ2-7, the complete variable domain is DSGVTQTPKHLITATGQRVTLRCSPRSGDLSVYWYQQSLDQGLQFLIQYYNGEERAKGNILERFSAQQFPDLHSELNLSSLELGDSALYFCASSVGTSGIEQYFGPGTRLTVT.

This clone was seen a handful of times. The chain carries TRBV19 and TRBJ2-4; a possible D gene is TRBD1 (6 bases). This CDR3 comprises 15 residues. The V gene lost 5 bases and the J gene lost 0 bases, with 11 bases spanning the gap. Germline CDR1 and CDR2: LNHDA and SQIVND (reference sequence). CDR3 sequence reads: CASSSRGTAKNIQYF. DNA for the CDR3: TGTGCCAGTAGTTCGAGGGGGACAGCCAAAAACATTCAGTACTTC.

By frequency in the sample, this clone is medium-sized. At one boundary the junction diverges from the germline segment, which might be a read error. The chain couples TRBV6-5 to TRBJ1-2; D is uncertain. The CDR3 loop spans 12 amino acids. CDR1 and CDR2 (germline): MNHEY, SVGAGI. The CDR3 nucleotides read TGTGCCAGCAGTGACTCACTAGGGGGCTACACCTTC. It encodes CASSDSLGGYTF.

The table lists this clone with a few counts. One end of the junction is discordant with germline, which a read error may explain. This same CDR3 is encoded by further DNA sequences in the sample. The chain is built from TRBV25-1 and TRBJ1-1, with D perhaps matching TRBD1 (6 bases). Germline CDR1 is MGHDK and CDR2 is SYGVNS. The CDR3 has 15 amino acids. CDR3: CASSESAAGDTEAFF. Here the CDR3 DNA reads TGTGCCAGCAGTGAGTCGGCAGCGGGGGACACCGAAGCTTTCTTT.

The CDR3 DNA reads TGTGCCATCGCCGTGGGAGCCCGCAATCAGCCCCAGCATTTT. This gives the protein CAIAVGARNQPQHF. The chain combines TRBV30 with TRBJ1-5; D not resolved. The CDR3 is made up of 14 amino acids. The germline gives CDR1 GTSNPN, CDR2 SVGIG (reference sequence). The V end lost 8 bases, the J end lost 2 bases, and 16 bases lay between the germline ends.

J is TRBJ1-5 and V is TRBV5-1; D is undetermined. The germline gives CDR1 SGHRS, CDR2 YFSETQ. This CDR3 is built from 17 residues. Trimming stripped 0 bases from V and 0 bases from J, with 13 bases between. The CDR3 DNA reads as TGCGCCAGCAGCTTGGGGAAAGTCAGGTATAGCAATCAGCCCCAGCATTTT. It translates to CASSLGKVRYSNQPQHF.